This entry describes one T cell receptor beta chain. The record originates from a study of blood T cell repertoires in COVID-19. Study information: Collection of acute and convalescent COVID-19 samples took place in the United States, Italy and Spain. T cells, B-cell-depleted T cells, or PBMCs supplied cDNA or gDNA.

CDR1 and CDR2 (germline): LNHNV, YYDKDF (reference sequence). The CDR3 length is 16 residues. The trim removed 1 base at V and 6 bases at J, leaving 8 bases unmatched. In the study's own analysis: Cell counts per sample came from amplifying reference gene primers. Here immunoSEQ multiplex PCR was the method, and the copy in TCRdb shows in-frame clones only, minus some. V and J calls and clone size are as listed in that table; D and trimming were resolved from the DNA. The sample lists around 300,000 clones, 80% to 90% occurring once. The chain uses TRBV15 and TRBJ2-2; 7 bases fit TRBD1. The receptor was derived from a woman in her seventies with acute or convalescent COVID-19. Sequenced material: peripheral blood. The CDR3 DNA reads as TGTGCCACCAGCAGAGTTGGGACAGAAATCTCCGGGGAGCTGTTTTTT. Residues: CATSRVGTEISGELFF.